The 25 T cell receptor beta chains in this list originate from one sample, sequenced in a study of T cells in Graves' hyperthyroidism and ophthalmopathy. The source material, RNA transcripts, was used to amplify TCR beta CDR3 regions. The study used the HTBI primer set for a first-round RT-PCR of the TCR CDR3. TCRdb recomputed calls from the multiplex PCR reads with MiXCR, one row per CDR3 protein. The repertoire holds more than 300,000 distinct CDR3 sequences, with around 14% as singletons. Sequenced sample: blood. The receptors originated from an older woman with Graves' hyperthyroidism.

This clonotype was seen a few times. The chain links TRBV25-1 to TRBJ2-3, with 9 nucleotides matching TRBD2. Germline trimming cut 5 bases from V and 2 bases from J; bases unmatched to any gene: 5. This CDR3 has 15 amino acids. Germline loops: CDR1 MGHDK, CDR2 SYGVNS. In nucleotides, the CDR3 is TGTGCCAGCAGTTTCGCGGGAGGGTCCACAGATACGCAGTATTTT. Translating it yields CASSFAGGSTDTQYF.

This clonotype was detected ten times or more. V and J are TRBV6-4 and TRBJ1-1; D may be TRBD1 (6 bases). Germline V gene sequence: CDR1 MRHNA, CDR2 SNTAGT. The CDR3 loop spans 14 amino acids. Trimming removed 5 bases from V and 4 bases from J, with 14 bases in between. CDR3 DNA: TGTGCCAGCAGTCAGGACAGATCGGGCACTGAAGCTTTCTTT. Translating gives CASSQDRSGTEAFF.

This clonotype was counted at least ten times. The V and J genes are TRBV2 and TRBJ1-5; D is perhaps TRBD1 (5 bases). Trimming cost V 7 bases and J 6 bases, with 16 bases left between them. The CDR3 length is 14 residues. Germline V gives CDR1 SNHLY, CDR2 FYNNEI. The CDR3 is CASTSGGEGQPQHF. The CDR3, as DNA: TGTGCCAGCACCTCGGGGGGAGAAGGTCAGCCCCAGCATTTT.

This chain uses TRBV2 with TRBJ2-1; TRBD2 agrees at 7 bases. This CDR3 has 14 residues. CDR1 SNHLY and CDR2 FYNNEI come from the germline V gene. J lost 9 bases, V lost 6 bases, and 11 bases had no gene match. CDR3 region: CASRIGRERGEQFF. The DNA for the CDR3 is TGTGCCAGCAGAATCGGGCGGGAGAGGGGTGAGCAGTTCTTC. Filled out from reference TRBV2 and TRBJ2-1, the complete variable domain reads EPEVTQTPSHQVTQMGQEVILRCVPISNHLYFYWYRQILGQKVEFLVSFYNNEISEKSEIFDDQFSVERPDGSNFTLKIRSTKLEDSAMYFCASRIGRERGEQFFGPGTRLTVL.

This clonotype has ten or more counts. One junction end disagrees with the germline gene, perhaps due to a read error. The rearrangement uses TRBV7-7 and TRBJ2-5; TRBD2 agrees at 12 bases. Germline-derived CDR1 and CDR2 are SSHAT and FNYEAQ (reference sequence). This CDR3 comprises 15 residues. CDR3 DNA: TGTGCTAGCAGCTTTGGACTAGCGGGACAAGAGACCCAGTACTTC. As protein: CASSFGLAGQETQYF.

This clonotype turned up a few times. The chain recombines TRBV18 with TRBJ1-1; D gene unclear. The CDR3 has 13 residues. The germline CDR1 and CDR2 sequences are KGHSH and LQKENI. With 6 bases removed from V and 4 bases from J, the gap between germline ends came to 12 bases. CDR3 loop: CASSLASATEAFF. The CDR3 region has the DNA TGTGCCAGCTCGCTGGCCAGCGCCACTGAAGCTTTCTTT.

This clonotype appeared many times. The J gene is TRBJ1-1, the V gene TRBV5-1; 8 positions agree with TRBD1. The ends lost 9 bases at V and 4 bases at J; junction bases unmatched: 8. The CDR3 spans 13 residues. The germline gives CDR1 SGHRS, CDR2 YFSETQ. The CDR3 DNA sequence: TGCGCCAACTGGACAGGGTCGAGCACTGAAGCTTTCTTT. This translates into CANWTGSSTEAFF.

The chain recombines TRBV19 with TRBJ2-1, with 12 nucleotides matching TRBD2. This CDR3 spans 18 amino acids. Germline V gene sequence: CDR1 LNHDA, CDR2 SQIVND (reference sequence). The ends lost 10 bases at V and 12 bases at J; junction bases unmatched: 25. CDR3: CATMGYSPQGTSGRSQFF. Written as DNA, the CDR3 is TGTGCCACCATGGGGTACAGCCCCCAAGGTACTAGCGGGAGGTCGCAGTTCTTC.

On this clonotype itself: Just one base apart from a much larger clone, this may be a read error. This chain joins TRBV20-1 and TRBJ1-1; 8 bases are a match to TRBD1. Losses at the gene ends were 6 bases for V and 6 bases for J; bases not matched to a gene: 21. There are 17 residues in the CDR3. The germline gives CDR1 DFQATT, CDR2 SNEGSKA (reference sequence). The CDR3 spells CSATPGAGGGNSAEAFF. Written as DNA, the CDR3 is TGCAGTGCCACGCCCGGGGCAGGGGGCGGAAATTCAGCTGAAGCTTTCTTT.

This clonotype was picked up many times. This chain connects TRBV20-1 to TRBJ2-1, with D unclear. The germline gives CDR1 DFQATT, CDR2 SNEGSKA (reference sequence). This CDR3 region has 15 residues. The V gene lost 0 bases and the J gene lost 9 bases, with 18 bases spanning the gap. The CDR3 nucleotides are TGCAGTGCTAGAGATCATAAGGCCCCCTGGACTGAGCAGTTCTTC. It specifies CSARDHKAPWTEQFF.

This clonotype has a count of ten or more. CDR3 residues: CASSWTAEETQYF. The CDR3 DNA is TGTGCCAGCAGCTGGACAGCGGAAGAGACCCAGTACTTC. The chain combines TRBV27 with TRBJ2-5, with D possibly TRBD1 on 6 matching bases. Trimming took off 6 bases at V and 3 bases at J, with 11 bases between the two ends. The V gene's germline CDR1 is MNHEY and CDR2 SMNVEV (reference sequence). CDR3 length: 13 residues.

At least ten counts were recorded for this clonotype. The genes are TRBV29-1 and TRBJ2-1, with TRBD1 identical over 9 bases. This CDR3 comprises 13 residues. From germline, CDR1 is SQVTM and CDR2 ANQGSEA. The J segment lost 9 bases and the V segment lost 2 bases, leaving 5 bases of the junction unmatched. The CDR3 coding sequence is TGCAGCGTTGAACGACAGGGGGTTACTGAGCAGTTCTTC. Protein: CSVERQGVTEQFF.

This clonotype was detected only a few times. This rearrangement joins TRBV18 to TRBJ2-1; possibly TRBD1 or TRBD2 for D (5 bases each). The CDR3 is made up of 15 amino acids. V gave up 2 bases and J gave up 9 bases, with 17 bases separating them. Germline V gives CDR1 KGHSH, CDR2 LQKENI. CDR3 bases: TGTGCCAGCTCACCATGGTCTAGCCCGAGGGGTGAGCAGTTCTTC. It specifies CASSPWSSPRGEQFF. Variable domain in full (rest from reference TRBV18 and TRBJ2-1): NAGVMQNPRHLVRRRGQEARLRCSPMKGHSHVYWYRQLPEEGLKFMVYLQKENIIDESGMPKERFSAEFPKEGPSILRIQQVVRGDSAAYFCASSPWSSPRGEQFFGPGTRLTVL.

The rearrangement links TRBV6-1 to TRBJ2-7, with 8 positions matching TRBD2. Losses at the gene ends were 6 bases for V and 3 bases for J; bases not matched to a gene: 7. The CDR3 spans 14 residues. Germline assignment: CDR1 MNHNS and CDR2 SASEGT. CDR3 nucleotides: TGTGCCAGCAGGCAAGCGGGAGCTAGCTACGAGCAGTACTTC. Its protein product is CASRQAGASYEQYF.

This clonotype was seen at least ten times. This chain connects TRBV28 to TRBJ1-2; TRBD1 might be the D (5 bases). V was clipped by 3 bases and J by 4 bases, with 9 bases between them. The length of the CDR3 is 13 residues. Per the germline V gene, CDR1 is MDHEN and CDR2 is SYDVKM. CDR3 in amino acids: CASSLRGPYGYTF. The CDR3 DNA reads as TGTGCCAGCAGTTTGCGGGGCCCCTATGGCTACACCTTC.

V usage is TRBV7-9 and J usage is TRBJ2-3; no clear D. Germline V lookup: CDR1 SEHNR, CDR2 FQNEAQ (reference sequence). This CDR3 has 14 amino acids. Trimming shortened V by 5 bases and J by 1 base, and 10 bases separated the two germline ends. CDR3 nucleotide sequence: TGTGCCAGCAGCATATTGACGGGCACAGATACGCAGTATTTT. Translating it yields CASSILTGTDTQYF. The full variable domain, with the rest looked up from reference TRBV7-9 and TRBJ2-3, is DTGVSQNPRHKITKRGQNVTFRCDPISEHNRLYWYRQTLGQGPEFLTYFQNEAQLEKSRLLSDRFSAERPKGSFSTLEIQRTEQGDSAMYLCASSILTGTDTQYFGPGTRLTVL.

The chain couples TRBV14 to TRBJ2-7, with D possibly being TRBD2 (6 bases). In germline, CDR1 is SGHDN, CDR2 FVKESK. There are 16 residues in the CDR3. Trimming left V 4 bases short and J 0 bases short, with 16 bases between. CDR3 residues: CASSPWGGVSSYEQYF. The CDR3 DNA is TGTGCCAGCAGCCCATGGGGAGGCGTCAGCTCCTACGAGCAGTACTTC.

The gene calls are TRBV6-1 and TRBJ2-3; 8 bases line up with TRBD1. The germline V gene has CDR1 MNHNS and CDR2 SASEGT. This CDR3 contains 14 residues. The V gene end was trimmed by 10 bases and the J gene end by 0 bases; junction bases not matched to a gene: 6. The CDR3 coding sequence is TGTGCCACCCACCGACAGGGGAGCACAGATACGCAGTATTTT. This gives the protein CATHRQGSTDTQYF.

A few counts support this clonotype. V is TRBV18 and J is TRBJ2-7, with D maybe TRBD2 (6 bases). Germline V gene sequence: CDR1 KGHSH, CDR2 LQKENI. The V and J ends lost 4 bases and 3 bases respectively, with 16 bases between them. CDR3 size: 15 residues. The CDR3: CASSQLALRVYEQYF. The DNA of the CDR3 is TGTGCCAGCTCACAACTAGCTCTCAGAGTCTACGAGCAGTACTTC.

This clonotype was picked up many times. This sequence joins TRBV10-2 and TRBJ2-3, with 8 bases that match TRBD1. The V gene end was trimmed by 3 bases and the J gene end by 2 bases; junction bases not matched to a gene: 4. Germline V gives CDR1 WSHSY, CDR2 SAAADI. The CDR3 has 15 residues. CDR3 amino acids: CASSDSTGDTDTQYF. The CDR3 DNA reads TGCGCCAGCAGTGACTCGACAGGGGACACAGATACGCAGTATTTT.

This clonotype has at least ten counts. The chain has TRBV7-9 and TRBJ2-5, with D perhaps matching TRBD2 (6 bases). The ends were cut back, 5 bases at V and 2 bases at J, with 12 bases in the middle. Per the germline V gene, CDR1 is SEHNR and CDR2 is FQNEAQ (reference sequence). This CDR3 has 14 amino acids. CDR3 sequence: CASSAGLTQETQYF. The CDR3 bases are TGTGCCAGCAGCGCCGGACTAACTCAAGAGACCCAGTACTTC.

This clonotype was observed a few times. V is TRBV30 and J is TRBJ1-1; D uncertain. V lost 1 base and J lost 10, with 10 bases in between. The germline gives CDR1 GTSNPN, CDR2 SVGIG (reference sequence). This CDR3 comprises 11 residues. CDR3 nucleotide sequence: TGTGCCTGGAGTGAACAAGGTCCAGCTTTCTTT. This codes for CAWSEQGPAFF.

The chain joins TRBV19 to TRBJ1-2; D gene uncertain. Germline-derived CDR1 and CDR2 are LNHDA and SQIVND (reference sequence). The CDR3 has 14 amino acids. Trimming took off 2 bases at V and 4 bases at J, with 11 bases between the two ends. In DNA form, the CDR3 reads TGTGCCAGTAGTATATTGGAGGGTTTCTATGGCTACACCTTC. This codes for CASSILEGFYGYTF.

In its sample, this clonotype was seen many times. The J gene is TRBJ2-5, the V gene TRBV18; possibly TRBD1 or TRBD2 for D (6 bases each). The CDR3 runs to 15 residues. Between the trimmed V and J ends, which lost 6 bases and 3 bases, there was a span of 17 bases. Germline CDR1 reads KGHSH; CDR2 reads LQKENI. CDR3 amino acids: CASSLRGGKEETQYF. The CDR3 DNA is TGTGCCAGCTCTCTCCGAGGGGGGAAAGAAGAGACCCAGTACTTC.

This clonotype was detected ten times or more. The rearrangement joins TRBV5-5 to TRBJ2-1, with D perhaps TRBD1 or TRBD2 (5 bases each). V was cut by 1 base and J by 8 bases, with 10 bases left in between. The CDR3 covers 13 residues. The germline V gene encodes CDR1 SGHKS and CDR2 YYEKEE (reference sequence). CDR3 bases: TGTGCCAGCAGCTTGCGGGGCGCCGATGAGCAGTTCTTC. Protein product: CASSLRGADEQFF.